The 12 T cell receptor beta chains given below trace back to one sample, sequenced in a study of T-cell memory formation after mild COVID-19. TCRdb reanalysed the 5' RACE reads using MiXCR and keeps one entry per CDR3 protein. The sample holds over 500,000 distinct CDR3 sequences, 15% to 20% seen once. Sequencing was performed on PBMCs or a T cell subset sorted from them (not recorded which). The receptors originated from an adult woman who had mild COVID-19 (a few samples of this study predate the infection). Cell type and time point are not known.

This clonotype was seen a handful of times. The CDR3 bases are TGTGCCAGCAGGGATACAGGGGGCGCAAGGGAAAAACTGTTTTTT. Amino acids: CASRDTGGAREKLFF. V gene TRBV27 combines with J gene TRBJ1-4; 9 bases match TRBD1. The CDR3 is made up of 15 amino acids. V shed 6 bases, J shed 8 bases, and the junction held 10 bases outside the gene matches. In germline, CDR1 is MNHEY, CDR2 SMNVEV (reference sequence).

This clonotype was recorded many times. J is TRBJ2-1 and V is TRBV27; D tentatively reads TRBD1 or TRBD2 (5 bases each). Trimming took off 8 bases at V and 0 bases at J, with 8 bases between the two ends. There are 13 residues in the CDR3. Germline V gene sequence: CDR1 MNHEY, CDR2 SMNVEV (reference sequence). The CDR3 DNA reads TGTGCCAGCCGGGACGTCTCCTACAATGAGCAGTTCTTC. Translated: CASRDVSYNEQFF.

CDR3 residues: CASSQIGGSADTQYF. The CDR3 DNA is TGTGCCAGCAGCCAAATAGGCGGGAGTGCCGATACGCAGTATTTT. This sequence joins TRBV3-1 and TRBJ2-3; 7 bases line up with TRBD2. Trimming removed 2 bases from V and 6 bases from J; junction bases left unmatched: 8. Germline CDR1 is LGHDT and CDR2 is YNNKEL (reference sequence). CDR3 size: 15 residues.

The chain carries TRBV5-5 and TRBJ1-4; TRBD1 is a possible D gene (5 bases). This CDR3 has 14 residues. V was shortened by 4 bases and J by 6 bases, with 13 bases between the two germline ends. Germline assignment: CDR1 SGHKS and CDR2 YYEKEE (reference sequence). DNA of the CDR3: TGTGCCAGCAGCCTACCGGGACGGGATGAAAAACTGTTTTTT. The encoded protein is CASSLPGRDEKLFF.

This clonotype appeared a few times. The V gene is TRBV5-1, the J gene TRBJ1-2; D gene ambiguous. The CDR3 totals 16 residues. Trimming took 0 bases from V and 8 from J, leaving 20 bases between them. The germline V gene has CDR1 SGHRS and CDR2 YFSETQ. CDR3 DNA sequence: TGCGCCAGCAGCTTGGGACCGGATGGTGATATTAAAGGCTACACCTTC. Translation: CASSLGPDGDIKGYTF.

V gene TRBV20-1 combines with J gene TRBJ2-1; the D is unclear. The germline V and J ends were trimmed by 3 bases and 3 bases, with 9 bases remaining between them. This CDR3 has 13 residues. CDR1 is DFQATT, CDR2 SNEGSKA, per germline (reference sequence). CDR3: CSARVSIYNEQFF. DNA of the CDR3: TGCAGTGCTAGGGTTTCCATCTACAATGAGCAGTTCTTC.

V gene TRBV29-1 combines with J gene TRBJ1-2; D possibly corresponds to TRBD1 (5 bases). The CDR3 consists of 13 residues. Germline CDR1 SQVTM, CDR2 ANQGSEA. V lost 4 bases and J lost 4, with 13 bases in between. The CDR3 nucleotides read TGCAGCGTTGCCGGAGGTGACAGCTATGGCTACACCTTC. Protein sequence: CSVAGGDSYGYTF. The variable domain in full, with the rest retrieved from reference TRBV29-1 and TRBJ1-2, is SAVISQKPSRDICQRGTSLTIQCQVDSQVTMMFWYRQQPGQSLTLIATANQGSEATYESGFVIDKFPISRPNLTFSTLTVSNMSPEDSSIYLCSVAGGDSYGYTFGSGTRLTVV.

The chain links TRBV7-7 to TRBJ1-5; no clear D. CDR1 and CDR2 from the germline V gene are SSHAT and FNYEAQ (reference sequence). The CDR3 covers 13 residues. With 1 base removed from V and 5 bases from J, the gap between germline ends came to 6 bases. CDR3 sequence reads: CASSLDVYQPQHF. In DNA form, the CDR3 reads TGTGCCAGCAGCTTAGACGTATATCAGCCCCAGCATTTT.

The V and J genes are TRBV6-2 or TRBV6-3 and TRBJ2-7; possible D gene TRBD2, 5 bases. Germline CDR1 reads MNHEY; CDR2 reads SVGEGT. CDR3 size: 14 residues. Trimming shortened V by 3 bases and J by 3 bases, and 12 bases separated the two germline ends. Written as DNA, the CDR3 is TGTGCCAGCAGTTATTCATTAGCGTTCTACGAGCAGTACTTC. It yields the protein CASSYSLAFYEQYF.

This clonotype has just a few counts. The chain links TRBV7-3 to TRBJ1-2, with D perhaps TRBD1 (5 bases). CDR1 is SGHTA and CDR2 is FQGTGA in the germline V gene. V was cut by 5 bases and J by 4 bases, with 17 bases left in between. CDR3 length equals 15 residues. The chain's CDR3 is CASSPGGPSRYGYTF. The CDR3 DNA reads TGTGCCAGCAGCCCGGGGGGACCTTCCCGCTATGGCTACACCTTC. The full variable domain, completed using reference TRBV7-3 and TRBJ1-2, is GAGVSQTPSNKVTEKGKYVELRCDPISGHTALYWYRQSLGQGPEFLIYFQGTGAADDSGLPNDRFFAVRPEGSVSTLKIQRTERGDSAVYLCASSPGGPSRYGYTFGSGTRLTVV.

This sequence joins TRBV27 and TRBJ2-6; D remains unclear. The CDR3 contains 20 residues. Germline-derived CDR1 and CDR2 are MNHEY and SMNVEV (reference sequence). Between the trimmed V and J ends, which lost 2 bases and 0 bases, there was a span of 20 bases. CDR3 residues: CASSLGRFGRTTSGANVLTF. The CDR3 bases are TGTGCCAGCAGTTTAGGGCGGTTCGGCAGGACCACCTCTGGGGCCAACGTCCTGACTTTC.

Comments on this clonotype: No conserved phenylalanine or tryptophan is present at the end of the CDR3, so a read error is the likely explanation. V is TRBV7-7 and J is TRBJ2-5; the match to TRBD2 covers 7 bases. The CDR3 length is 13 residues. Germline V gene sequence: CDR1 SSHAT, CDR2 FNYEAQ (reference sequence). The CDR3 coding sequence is TGTGCTAGCAGCTCGGGAGGTGGGGAGACCCAGTACTTA. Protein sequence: CASSSGGGETQYL.